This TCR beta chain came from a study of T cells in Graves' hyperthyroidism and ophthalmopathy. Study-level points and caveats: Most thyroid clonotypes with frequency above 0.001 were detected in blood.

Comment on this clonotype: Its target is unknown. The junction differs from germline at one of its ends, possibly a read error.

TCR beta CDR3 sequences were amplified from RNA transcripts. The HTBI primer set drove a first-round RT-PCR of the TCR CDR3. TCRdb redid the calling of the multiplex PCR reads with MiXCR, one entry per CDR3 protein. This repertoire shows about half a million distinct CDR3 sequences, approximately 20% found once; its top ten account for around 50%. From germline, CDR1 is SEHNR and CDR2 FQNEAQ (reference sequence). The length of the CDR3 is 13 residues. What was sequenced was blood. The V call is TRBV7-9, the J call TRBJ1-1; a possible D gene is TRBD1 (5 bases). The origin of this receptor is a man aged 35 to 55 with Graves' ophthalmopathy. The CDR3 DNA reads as TGTGCCAGCAGCCCCCCAGGGTCCACTAAAGCTTTCTTT. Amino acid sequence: CASSPPGSTKAFF.